This passage covers 27 T cell receptor beta chains from one sample sequenced in a study of tumor-infiltrating lymphocytes in primary liver carcinoma (dated by TCRdb to the late 2010s). TRIzol reagent was used to extract blood RNA from unsorted whole blood, while the DNeasy Blood & Tissue kit provided the germline DNA. The sequencer listed for this sample is Illumina HiSeq 2500. TCRbeta-specific cDNA was reverse-transcribed from approximately 460 ng total RNA using a constant-region primer and ProtoScript II reverse transcriptase. Construction of the TCRbeta libraries relied on three nested rounds of multiplex PCR, following a slightly modified ARM-PCR procedure. The first two PCR rounds used multiplex TRBV1-TRBV30 forward primers with a Cbeta reverse primer, each for 10 cycles. The public reads were quality trimmed at Q25 with fastp and then assembled into clones with MiXCR by TCRdb, keeping productive beta chains. Entries are consolidated by CDR3 protein sequence, retaining the most common genes and DNA. The sample table contains some 190,000 distinct CDR3 sequences; only one count was recorded for roughly 60% of them. The top ten clonotypes cover 65% to 80% of the sample.

The material sequenced was peripheral blood. The receptors were sampled from a man aged 40-49 years with primary liver carcinoma and hepatitis B virus infection.

For this clonotype: Just one base apart from a much larger clone, this may be a read error. The chain joins TRBV10-3 to TRBJ1-5, with 7 nucleotides matching TRBD1. Germline CDR1 is ENHRY and CDR2 is SYGVKD. CDR3 length: 15 amino acids. The CDR3 bases are TGTGCCATCAGTGACTCAGGGGGAAAAGATCAGTCCCAGCATTTT. Protein product: CAISDSGGKDQSQHF.

The genes are TRBV10-3 and TRBJ2-7, with TRBD2 identical over 9 bases. The length of the CDR3 is 15 residues. CDR1 is ENHRY and CDR2 is SYGVKD in the germline V gene. With V trimmed by 0 bases and J by 5 bases, 5 bases remained unmatched. DNA of the CDR3: TGTGCCATCAGTGAGTCGAGGCTAGCGGGACACGAGCAGTACTTC. It encodes CAISESRLAGHEQYF.

Many counts were recorded for this clonotype. V usage is TRBV11-2 and J usage is TRBJ2-7; D gene ambiguous. Germline loops: CDR1 SGHAT, CDR2 FQNNGV. The CDR3 totals 14 residues. V lost 5 bases and J lost 2, with 13 bases in between. CDR3 DNA: TGTGCCAGCAGCCCCGTGGGCTACGCCTACGAGCAGTACTTC. Amino acids: CASSPVGYAYEQYF.

The chain joins TRBV28 to TRBJ2-7; 10 positions agree with TRBD1. The CDR3 is 18 amino acids. Germline CDR1 is MDHEN and CDR2 is SYDVKM. J gave up 2 bases and V 5 bases, and 15 bases lay outside the gene matches. This CDR3 reads CASSDDRGRVLGTYEQYF. DNA of the CDR3: TGTGCCAGCAGTGATGACAGGGGGCGAGTTTTGGGCACCTACGAGCAGTACTTC.

Worth noting for this clonotype: Relative to the germline gene, one junction end is altered; a read error may explain this. The V and J genes are TRBV10-2 and TRBJ2-5; no definite D call. CDR1 is WSHSY, CDR2 SAAADI, per germline. This CDR3 contains 12 residues. CDR3 sequence: CASGDNQETQYF. CDR3 DNA sequence: TGCGCCAGCGGTGACAACCAAGAGACTCAGTACTTC.

This sequence joins TRBV4-2 and TRBJ2-4; 8 nucleotides line up with TRBD2. The ends lost 3 bases at V and 6 bases at J; junction bases unmatched: 10. Germline V gene data show CDR1 as LGHNA and CDR2 as YNFKEQ. This CDR3 contains 16 residues. The CDR3 spells CASSQDGLAGSNIQYF. The CDR3 DNA reads TGTGCCAGCAGCCAGGACGGACTAGCTGGGTCAAACATTCAGTACTTC.

The chain combines TRBV7-9 with TRBJ2-7; D gene uncertain. Germline V gene lookup returns CDR1 SEHNR and CDR2 FQNEAQ (reference sequence). This CDR3 contains 11 residues. Trimming removed 5 bases at V and 2 bases at J, with 4 bases between. For the CDR3, the DNA is TGTGCCAGCAGCCCTACCTACGAGCAGTACTTC. This encodes CASSPTYEQYF.

As for this clonotype: A read error may explain this, as a much larger clone is one base away. This chain connects TRBV29-1 to TRBJ2-7; D call uncertain. Germline lookup yields CDR1 SQVTM and CDR2 ANQGSEA. V was clipped by 6 bases and J by 4 bases, with 10 bases between them. The CDR3 is 11 residues long. CDR3 in amino acids: CSVTLRYEQYF. The CDR3 nucleotides are TGCAGCGTAACCCTTAGATACGAGCAGTACTTC.

This clonotype was recorded a few times. The chain carries TRBV12-3 or TRBV12-4 and TRBJ2-7, with 9 bases identical to TRBD1. This CDR3 contains 15 residues. J was trimmed by 7 bases and V by 3 bases; bases with no gene match: 10. CDR3 region: CASSLSGTGPLEQYF. In nucleotides, the CDR3 is TGTGCCAGCAGTTTGTCCGGGACAGGGCCTTTAGAGCAGTACTTC.

The chain joins TRBV6-1 to TRBJ2-5; perhaps TRBD1 as D (6 bases). The CDR3 covers 12 residues. Germline V gives CDR1 MNHNS, CDR2 SASEGT. V lost 5 bases to trimming and J lost 7 bases, with 11 bases between them. The CDR3 region is CASSQGYGTQYF. The CDR3 DNA reads as TGTGCCAGCAGTCAGGGGTACGGGACCCAGTACTTC.

There are a few counts of this clonotype. The rearrangement uses TRBV6-1 and TRBJ1-2; D might be TRBD1 (5 bases). The CDR3 totals 15 residues. Trimming removed 1 base from V and 0 bases from J, with 9 bases in between. The germline CDR1 and CDR2 sequences are MNHNS and SASEGT. The CDR3 spells CASSEGQGSNYGYTF. The DNA for the CDR3 is TGTGCCAGCAGTGAAGGCCAGGGATCTAACTATGGCTACACCTTC.

This chain connects TRBV6-6 to TRBJ1-1, with 7 bases aligning to TRBD1. V was clipped by 7 bases and J by 5 bases; unmatched bases: 7. CDR1 is MNHNY and CDR2 is SVGAGI in the germline V gene (reference sequence). The CDR3 spans 13 residues. CDR3 amino acids: CASNPGGRTEAFF. The CDR3 nucleotides are TGTGCCAGCAATCCAGGGGGTAGGACTGAAGCTTTCTTT.

Notes on this clonotype: The junction departs from the called germline gene at one end, perhaps through a read error. This chain joins TRBV12-3 or TRBV12-4 and TRBJ2-5; no clear D gene. CDR3 length: 11 amino acids. CDR3: CDSSFQETQYF. The CDR3 DNA follows: TGTGACAGCAGTTTCCAAGAGACCCAGTACTTC.

To note about this clonotype: Compared with germline, one end of the junction differs, possibly owing to a read error. This chain connects TRBV6-5 to TRBJ1-4, with 9 bases aligning to TRBD1. The CDR3 contains 16 residues. Germline assignment: CDR1 MNHEY and CDR2 SVGAGI. CDR3 region: CASSPRTGATNEKLFF. DNA of the CDR3: TGTGCCAGCAGTCCTAGGACAGGGGCAACTAATGAAAAACTATTTTTT.

This clonotype was counted many times. The chain combines TRBV11-2 with TRBJ2-7, with 9 positions matching TRBD2. The V segment lost 4 bases and the J segment 2 bases; nucleotides outside the gene matches: 9. The CDR3 spans 16 residues. Germline V lookup: CDR1 SGHAT, CDR2 FQNNGV. The DNA of the CDR3 is TGTGCCAGCAGCTCTTTGGTAGCGGGAGCAGCCTACGAGCAGTACTTC. Its protein product is CASSSLVAGAAYEQYF.

Remarks on this clonotype: A read error may explain this, as a much larger clone is one base away. The chain joins TRBV10-3 to TRBJ1-6, with D maybe TRBD1 (5 bases). The CDR3 has 14 amino acids. Per the germline V gene, CDR1 is ENHRY and CDR2 is SYGVKD. CDR3 in amino acids: CVISVLDKLSPLHF. In nucleotides, the CDR3 is TGTGTCATCAGTGTTCTGGACAAATTATCACCCCTCCACTTT.

This clonotype showed up just a few times. One junction end disagrees with the germline gene, perhaps due to a read error. The V call is TRBV29-1, the J call TRBJ1-1; D is undetermined. The germline V gene encodes CDR1 SQVTM and CDR2 ANQGSEA. The CDR3 runs to 12 residues. CDR3 sequence: CSVGPPQTGIKW. The DNA for the CDR3 is TGCAGCGTTGGCCCCCCGCAGACCGGAATTAAATGG.

Details on this clonotype: The junction departs from germline at one end; a sequencing error may be responsible. The J gene is TRBJ2-5, the V gene TRBV29-1; 9 bases line up with TRBD2. This CDR3 is 16 amino acids long. Germline lookup yields CDR1 SQVTM and CDR2 ANQGSEA. Written as DNA, the CDR3 is TGCAGCGTTGACCACGGCAGGACTAGCGTCCAAGGGACCCAGTACTTC. Protein product: CSVDHGRTSVQGTQYF. The full variable domain, its missing parts supplied by reference TRBV29-1 and TRBJ2-5, is SAVISQKPSRDICQRGTSLTIQCQVDSQVTMMFWYRQQPGQSLTLIATANQGSEATYESGFVIDKFPISRPNLTFSTLTVSNMSPEDSSIYLCSVDHGRTSVQGTQYFGPGTRLLVL.

Details on this clonotype: Just one base apart from a much larger clone, this may be a read error. The chain has TRBV11-2 and TRBJ1-1, with D maybe TRBD1 (6 bases). Germline CDR1 reads SGHAT; CDR2 reads FQNNGV. This CDR3 has 13 residues. The CDR3 loop is CASSFTGRTEALF. CDR3 sequence (DNA): TGTGCCAGCAGCTTCACAGGGAGGACTGAAGCTTTATTT.

The chain carries TRBV28 and TRBJ1-2; D is uncertain. Trimming shortened V by 6 bases and J by 2 bases, and 25 bases separated the two germline ends. Germline V lookup: CDR1 MDHEN, CDR2 SYDVKM. This CDR3 has 18 amino acids. The CDR3 reads CASSFPEGRAPLNYGYTF. The CDR3 nucleotides read TGTGCCAGCAGCTTCCCCGAAGGCCGGGCGCCGCTCAACTATGGCTACACCTTC.

This clonotype was observed a single time. This sequence may be a read error, since a much larger clone differs from it by one base. The chain joins TRBV11-2 to TRBJ2-1; D is unresolved. Germline V gene lookup returns CDR1 SGHAT and CDR2 FQNNGV. The CDR3 consists of 12 residues. V lost 3 bases to trimming and J lost 6 bases, with 6 bases between them. CDR3 in DNA: TGTGCCAGCAGCTTGAATTGCAATGAGCAGTTCTTC. It encodes CASSLNCNEQFF.

Points on this clonotype: An end of the junction does not agree with germline; a read error may underlie this. The V gene is TRBV11-2, the J gene TRBJ2-7; no clear D gene. CDR1 is SGHAT and CDR2 is FQNNGV in the germline V gene. CDR3 length: 14 amino acids. The CDR3 bases are TGCTCCAGCAGCTTAATCGACGGAGCCTACAAGCAGTACTTC. It specifies CSSSLIDGAYKQYF.

This chain uses TRBV5-6 with TRBJ2-5; 9 positions agree with TRBD2. V lost 4 bases to trimming and J lost 6 bases; unmatched junction nucleotides: 10. The CDR3 contains 15 residues. Germline V lookup: CDR1 SGHDT, CDR2 YYEEEE. The CDR3 loop is CASSLQGLAGKTQYF. The CDR3 nucleotides are TGTGCCAGCAGCCTGCAAGGCCTAGCGGGAAAGACCCAGTACTTC.

The rearrangement joins TRBV5-1 to TRBJ2-3, with D perhaps matching TRBD2 (5 bases). Trimming cost V 2 bases and J 2 bases, with 9 bases left between them. CDR1 and CDR2 from the germline V gene are SGHRS and YFSETQ. The CDR3 is made up of 14 amino acids. CDR3 loop: CASSFEGDTDTQYF. CDR3 DNA: TGCGCCAGCAGCTTCGAGGGAGACACAGATACGCAGTATTTT.

This clonotype was seen repeatedly, ten times or more. V usage is TRBV11-3 and J usage is TRBJ2-7; 7 nucleotides agree with TRBD2. CDR3 length: 14 residues. The V and J ends lost 5 bases and 6 bases, in that order; junction bases with no gene match: 10. CDR1 is SGHNT and CDR2 is YENEEA in the germline V gene. CDR3 DNA: TGTGCCAGCAGCCCCAGCGGGACCTTCGGCGAGCAGTACTTC. Its protein is CASSPSGTFGEQYF. The variable domain in full, with the rest retrieved from reference TRBV11-3 and TRBJ2-7, is EAGVVQSPRYKIIEKKQPVAFWCNPISGHNTLYWYLQNLGQGPELLIRYENEEAVDDSQLPKDRFSAERLKGVDSTLKIQPAELGDSAVYLCASSPSGTFGEQYFGPGTRLTVT.

The CDR3 nucleotides are TGTGCCAGCAGCCCGCGGGCGGGACCCTACGAGCAGTACTTC. Its translation: CASSPRAGPYEQYF. V is TRBV5-4 and J is TRBJ2-7, with TRBD2 as a possible D gene (6 bases). Trimming took 4 bases from V and 2 from J, leaving 13 bases between them. From germline, CDR1 is SGHNT and CDR2 YYREEE (reference sequence). The CDR3 is 14 residues long.

This clonotype has only a few counts. The J gene is TRBJ2-7, the V gene TRBV6-6, with a weak D call TRBD1 (5 bases). Trimming pared 7 bases from V and 2 bases from J, leaving 15 bases between. This CDR3 comprises 14 residues. Germline CDR1 reads MNHNY; CDR2 reads SVGAGI (reference sequence). CDR3 coding DNA: TGTGCCAGCACCATAGGGGTTCTAGCCTACGAGCAGTACTTC. Translated, it gives CASTIGVLAYEQYF.